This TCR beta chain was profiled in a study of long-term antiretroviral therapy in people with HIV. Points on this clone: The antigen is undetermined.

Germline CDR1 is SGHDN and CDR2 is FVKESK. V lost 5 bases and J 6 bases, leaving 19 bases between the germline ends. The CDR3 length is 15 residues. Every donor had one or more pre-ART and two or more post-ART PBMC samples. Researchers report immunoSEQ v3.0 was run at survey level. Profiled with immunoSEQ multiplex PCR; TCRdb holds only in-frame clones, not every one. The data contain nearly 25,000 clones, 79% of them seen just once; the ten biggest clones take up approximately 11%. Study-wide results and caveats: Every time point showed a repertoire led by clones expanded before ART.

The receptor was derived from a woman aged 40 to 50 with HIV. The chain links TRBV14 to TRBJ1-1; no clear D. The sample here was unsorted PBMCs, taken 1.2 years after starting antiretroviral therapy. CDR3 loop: CASSAPQAASPEAFF. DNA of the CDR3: TGTGCCAGCAGCGCCCCCCAGGCCGCATCGCCTGAAGCTTTCTTT.